The clone carrying this T cell receptor (beta chain) was counted ten times or more. The CDR3 spans 15 residues. The germline V gene has CDR1 MDHEN and CDR2 SYDVKM. Deletions cut 6 bases from V and 1 base from J, with 15 bases between. This record belongs to a study of T cells in Graves' hyperthyroidism and ophthalmopathy. The CDR3 regions of TCR beta were amplified from RNA transcripts. RT-PCR in the first round (using the HTBI primer set) targeted the TCR CDR3. In TCRdb, the multiplex PCR reads were re-called with MiXCR into one record per CDR3 protein. The sample gives tens of thousands of distinct CDR3 sequences, 54% of which show up once; around a third is in the top ten.

Sample: peripheral blood or thyroid tissue (not recorded which). This chain links TRBV28 with TRBJ1-2; no clear D gene. The sequence derives from a man between 18 and 35 years old with Graves' hyperthyroidism. Here the CDR3 DNA reads TGTGCCAGCAGGCGCCTTGCGGCACTTAACTATGGCTACACCTTC. Its translation: CASRRLAALNYGYTF.